Shown below are 32 T cell receptor beta chains from a single sample sequenced in a study of response to subunit inactivated influenza vaccine. TCRdb processed the RT-PCR reads anew with MiXCR; each CDR3 protein has one entry. The sample carries hundreds of thousands of distinct CDR3 sequences, approximately 7.1% recorded once. The sequenced sample was PBMCs from blood, obtained roughly 24 months after vaccination. These receptors were collected from a man in his fifties or sixties who received an inactivated influenza vaccine.

CDR3 in amino acids: CASSVDRALTDTQYF. The CDR3, as DNA: TGTGCCAGCAGCGTGGACAGGGCCTTGACAGATACGCAGTATTTT. The chain links TRBV6-4 to TRBJ2-3, with 8 bases that match TRBD1. J was trimmed by 3 bases and V by 6 bases; bases with no gene match: 8. From germline, CDR1 is MRHNA and CDR2 SNTAGT. The CDR3 covers 15 residues.

This clonotype appeared a few times. The rearrangement joins TRBV12-3 or TRBV12-4 to TRBJ2-1, with D perhaps TRBD2 (6 bases). Trimming took 3 bases from V and 3 from J, leaving 12 bases between them. This CDR3 has 15 amino acids. The CDR3 protein is CASSFGGRYYNEQFF. CDR3 bases: TGTGCCAGCAGTTTCGGAGGGAGGTACTACAATGAGCAGTTCTTC.

This clonotype was observed a few times. V gene TRBV20-1 combines with J gene TRBJ1-6; TRBD1 matches at 8 bases. Germline V CDR1 and CDR2: DFQATT, SNEGSKA (reference sequence). With 4 bases clipped from V and 8 bases from J, the junction kept 4 bases outside the gene matches. The CDR3 covers 13 residues. DNA of the CDR3: TGCAGTGCTATGGACAGGGAGCATTCACCCCTCCACTTT. This encodes CSAMDREHSPLHF.

This clonotype was counted many times. The chain recombines TRBV7-9 with TRBJ2-1; 8 bases match TRBD2. Germline V gene lookup returns CDR1 SEHNR and CDR2 FQNEAQ (reference sequence). V was pared by 1 base and J by 10 bases, with 9 bases of the junction left unmatched. The CDR3 extends over 15 amino acids. The CDR3: CASSLVSGVPPEQFF. CDR3 bases: TGTGCCAGCAGCTTAGTTAGCGGGGTACCCCCCGAGCAGTTCTTC.

Ten or more counts support this clonotype. DNA of the CDR3: TGTGCCAGCAGTTACCGTGTAGGACAGGGGTACGAGCAGTACTTC. This gives the protein CASSYRVGQGYEQYF. The gene calls are TRBV12-3 or TRBV12-4 and TRBJ2-7; 9 nucleotides agree with TRBD1. The V segment lost 4 bases and the J segment 4 bases; nucleotides outside the gene matches: 8. This CDR3 spans 15 amino acids.

This rearrangement joins TRBV6-5 to TRBJ1-4; tentatively, D is TRBD1 (5 bases). Germline V gives CDR1 MNHEY, CDR2 SVGAGI. The CDR3 length is 17 residues. Trimming removed 1 base at V and 0 bases at J, with 12 bases between. The CDR3 nucleotides are TGTGCCAGCAGTTACTATGGGCAGGGTGCAACTAATGAAAAACTGTTTTTT. This sequence encodes CASSYYGQGATNEKLFF.

This clonotype was counted many times. The rearrangement uses TRBV5-4 and TRBJ2-2, with a tentative D call TRBD2 (6 bases). Germline V gene lookup returns CDR1 SGHNT and CDR2 YYREEE (reference sequence). The CDR3 covers 15 residues. V dropped 2 bases and J dropped 5 bases, with 13 bases sitting between them. The CDR3: CASSFGGRRTGELFF. CDR3 nucleotides: TGTGCCAGCAGCTTTGGAGGGAGGCGTACCGGGGAGCTGTTTTTT.

CDR3 nucleotide sequence: TGTGCCAGCAGCCGTACCTACAGAGGGCACGAAGCTTTCTTT. Translating it yields CASSRTYRGHEAFF. The rearrangement joins TRBV3-1 to TRBJ1-1, with no clear D. The V and J ends lost 4 bases and 8 bases respectively, with 17 bases between them. The germline gives CDR1 LGHDT, CDR2 YNNKEL (reference sequence). CDR3 length equals 14 residues.

The table lists this clonotype with many counts. This chain joins TRBV12-3 or TRBV12-4 and TRBJ2-2, with TRBD1 identical over 10 bases. Trimming cost V 6 bases and J 6 bases; bases outside gene matches: 7. This CDR3 has 15 amino acids. The CDR3 DNA is TGTGCCAGCAGATCGGGGACAGGGGTTGCCGGGGAGCTGTTTTTT. Translating gives CASRSGTGVAGELFF.

This clonotype was picked up many times. The rearrangement links TRBV20-1 to TRBJ2-7, with TRBD2 matching 8 bases. The germline CDR1 and CDR2 sequences are DFQATT and SNEGSKA (reference sequence). Germline trimming cut 0 bases from V and 3 bases from J; bases unmatched to any gene: 4. The CDR3 covers 14 residues. In nucleotides, the CDR3 is TGCAGTGCTAGAGATCTTAGCGGGAACTACGAGCAGTACTTC. This encodes CSARDLSGNYEQYF.

The chain combines TRBV15 with TRBJ1-5; no reliable D call. Germline V gives CDR1 LNHNV, CDR2 YYDKDF (reference sequence). Trimming cost V 3 bases and J 1 base, with 4 bases left between them. This CDR3 is built from 13 residues. CDR3 sequence: CATSRGSNQPQHF. DNA for the CDR3: TGTGCCACCAGCAGGGGCAGCAATCAGCCCCAGCATTTT.

This clonotype was observed at least ten times. The chain combines TRBV4-1 with TRBJ2-2; 9 bases match TRBD1. V shed 4 bases and J 1 base; nucleotides not matched to a gene: 4. Germline V CDR1 and CDR2: MGHRA, YSYEKL. The length of the CDR3 is 16 residues. The CDR3 loop is CASSRGQGMNTGELFF. For the CDR3, the DNA is TGCGCCAGCAGCCGCGGACAGGGGATGAACACCGGGGAGCTGTTTTTT.

This clonotype was seen a few times. The V call is TRBV27, the J call TRBJ2-7, with 10 bases matching TRBD2. With 5 bases clipped from V and 5 bases from J, the junction kept 9 bases outside the gene matches. CDR1 is MNHEY and CDR2 is SMNVEV in the germline V gene (reference sequence). This CDR3 spans 15 amino acids. CDR3 sequence (DNA): TGTGCCAGCAGTCAACGACTAGCGGGTGGGAACGAGCAGTACTTC. Translation: CASSQRLAGGNEQYF.

This clonotype was found many times. The chain employs TRBV28 and TRBJ2-1; 8 bases are a match to TRBD2. CDR1 MDHEN and CDR2 SYDVKM come from the germline V gene. Losses at the gene ends were 2 bases for V and 6 bases for J; bases not matched to a gene: 9. CDR3 length: 16 residues. CDR3 in amino acids: CASSLDFGTSLNEQFF. Written as DNA, the CDR3 is TGTGCCAGCAGTTTAGATTTCGGGACTAGTCTCAATGAGCAGTTCTTC.

This clonotype was picked up a small number of times. This sequence joins TRBV12-3 or TRBV12-4 and TRBJ1-3; TRBD1 might be the D (6 bases). V lost 5 bases and J lost 0, with 11 bases in between. The CDR3 runs 15 residues. In DNA, the CDR3 is TGTGCCAGCAGTCCAAGGGGGGGCTCTGGAAACACCATATATTTT. Translated: CASSPRGGSGNTIYF.

The chain links TRBV4-2 to TRBJ1-5, with D perhaps matching TRBD1 (6 bases). V shed 0 bases and J shed 6 bases, with 9 bases lying between them. From germline, CDR1 is LGHNA and CDR2 YNFKEQ. This CDR3 has 14 residues. The DNA for the CDR3 is TGTGCCAGCAGCCAAGATCCGGGGGCTCAGCCCCAGCATTTT. Its translation is CASSQDPGAQPQHF.

This clonotype was picked up a small number of times. The chain combines TRBV25-1 with TRBJ2-5; D is undetermined. The germline CDR1 and CDR2 sequences are MGHDK and SYGVNS. The CDR3 consists of 13 residues. V dropped 4 bases and J dropped 5 bases, with 11 bases sitting between them. This CDR3 reads CASSVVEGETQYF. The CDR3 region has the DNA TGTGCCAGCAGTGTTGTAGAAGGGGAGACCCAGTACTTC.

There are a few counts of this clonotype. This rearrangement joins TRBV5-6 to TRBJ2-1; 9 nucleotides match TRBD2. Germline trimming cut 1 base from V and 4 bases from J; bases unmatched to any gene: 6. The CDR3 runs to 16 residues. Germline loops: CDR1 SGHDT, CDR2 YYEEEE. The CDR3 DNA is TGTGCCAGCAGCTTGTACCTAGCGGGACCTTACAATGAGCAGTTCTTC. Encoded protein: CASSLYLAGPYNEQFF.

This clonotype was seen a handful of times. The J gene is TRBJ1-2, the V gene TRBV21-1. TRBV21-1 is deemed a pseudogene. CDR3 length: 15 amino acids. Here the CDR3 reads CASSTFCGINYGYTF. DNA of the CDR3: TGTGCCAGCAGCACCTTCTGCGGGATCAACTATGGCTACACCTTC.

This clonotype was recorded at least ten times. The chain has TRBV6-1 and TRBJ2-3; 10 bases map to TRBD2. J was trimmed by 0 bases and V by 5 bases; bases with no gene match: 14. CDR1 and CDR2 from the germline V gene are MNHNS and SASEGT. The CDR3 runs 19 residues. The CDR3 sequence is CASSTPGTSAPFSTDTQYF. The CDR3 DNA sequence: TGTGCCAGCAGTACCCCCGGGACTAGCGCCCCATTTAGCACAGATACGCAGTATTTT.

This clonotype was seen a few times. The gene calls are TRBV5-1 and TRBJ2-7; TRBD1 is a possible D gene (5 bases). Between the trimmed V and J ends, which lost 1 base and 3 bases, there was a span of 11 bases. The CDR3 covers 14 residues. Germline loops: CDR1 SGHRS, CDR2 YFSETQ. As DNA, the CDR3 is TGCGCCAGCAGCTTGTCCGCAGGGCGCTACGAGCAGTACTTC. Translated: CASSLSAGRYEQYF.

This clonotype was seen a handful of times. This sequence joins TRBV20-1 and TRBJ1-4; D call uncertain. V lost 1 base to trimming and J lost 8 bases, with 5 bases between them. The CDR3 has 11 amino acids. Germline V CDR1 and CDR2: DFQATT, SNEGSKA (reference sequence). The CDR3 reads CSARVREKLFF. The CDR3 nucleotides are TGCAGTGCTAGAGTGCGGGAAAAACTGTTTTTT.

This clonotype has more than one count but fewer than ten. The chain has TRBV7-9 and TRBJ2-2, with TRBD2 matching 13 bases. Germline V CDR1 and CDR2: SEHNR, FQNEAQ (reference sequence). V lost 6 bases, J lost 2 bases, and 6 bases stayed unmatched. The CDR3 has 17 amino acids. CDR3 sequence reads: CASRAGLAGPNTGELFF. CDR3 DNA: TGTGCCAGCAGGGCGGGACTAGCGGGACCAAACACCGGGGAGCTGTTTTTT.

V usage is TRBV6-5 and J usage is TRBJ2-2; D uncertain. Between the trimmed V and J ends, which lost 0 bases and 8 bases, there was a span of 10 bases. The CDR3 runs to 14 residues. CDR1 MNHEY and CDR2 SVGAGI come from the germline V gene. CDR3 nucleotide sequence: TGTGCCAGCAGTTACTCCCTCATTACTGGGGAGCTGTTTTTT. This translates into CASSYSLITGELFF.

This clonotype turned up a few times. This chain joins TRBV12-3 or TRBV12-4 and TRBJ1-2, with D possibly being TRBD1 (6 bases). This CDR3 has 13 residues. Trimming left V 5 bases short and J 6 bases short, with 13 bases between. Here the CDR3 reads CASSLTGWNGYTF. CDR3 DNA: TGTGCCAGCAGTCTAACAGGGTGGAATGGCTACACCTTC.

This clonotype was detected a few times. The chain links TRBV6-2 or TRBV6-3 to TRBJ2-3; no firm D call. Trimming took 7 bases from V and 0 from J, leaving 14 bases between them. From germline, CDR1 is MNHEY and CDR2 SVGEGT. There are 15 residues in the CDR3. CDR3 amino acids: CASNTARISTDTQYF. Here the CDR3 DNA reads TGTGCCAGCAATACAGCGCGTATCAGCACAGATACGCAGTATTTT.

The V call is TRBV20-1, the J call TRBJ2-2; TRBD1 aligns across 7 bases. The V and J ends lost 1 base and 6 bases, in that order; junction bases with no gene match: 2. The CDR3 totals 13 residues. Germline V lookup: CDR1 DFQATT, CDR2 SNEGSKA (reference sequence). CDR3 bases: TGCAGTGCTAGAGGTCAGGGGGCCGGGGAGCTGTTTTTT. As protein: CSARGQGAGELFF.

This clonotype was picked up a small number of times. This chain connects TRBV5-1 to TRBJ1-5; D not resolved. This CDR3 region has 14 residues. Trimming stripped 2 bases from V and 4 bases from J, with 10 bases between. Per the germline V gene, CDR1 is SGHRS and CDR2 is YFSETQ. Here the CDR3 DNA reads TGCGCCAGCAGCTTTGGAACAGAAAATCAGCCCCAGCATTTT. As protein: CASSFGTENQPQHF.

V is TRBV28 and J is TRBJ2-4; D call uncertain. This CDR3 region has 13 residues. In germline, CDR1 is MDHEN, CDR2 SYDVKM. V dropped 3 bases and J dropped 10 bases, with 13 bases sitting between them. The DNA of the CDR3 is TGTGCCAGCAGTTTTAACCCAGAATGGATTCAGTACTTC. It is translated as CASSFNPEWIQYF.

This clonotype was picked up many times. The rearrangement uses TRBV12-3 or TRBV12-4 and TRBJ2-2, with D uncertain. The CDR3 spans 15 residues. The V gene lost 3 bases and the J gene lost 1 base, with 9 bases spanning the gap. The CDR3 DNA follows: TGTGCCAGCAGTTTTCAGCCTAGGAACACCGGGGAGCTGTTTTTT. Amino acids: CASSFQPRNTGELFF.

This chain joins TRBV4-3 and TRBJ2-1; 8 bases match TRBD2. CDR1 is LGHNA, CDR2 YSLEER, per germline. The CDR3 totals 15 residues. With V trimmed by 2 bases and J by 7 bases, 7 bases remained unmatched. The CDR3 nucleotides are TGCGCCAGCAGCCAACCGGGGACTAGTCCTAATGAGCAGTTCTTC. Residues: CASSQPGTSPNEQFF.

The V and J genes are TRBV29-1 and TRBJ1-4; 9 bases are shared with TRBD1. CDR1 SQVTM and CDR2 ANQGSEA come from the germline V gene. V trimming: 7 bases; J trimming: 0 bases; junction bases outside the gene matches: 12. There are 17 residues in the CDR3. This chain's CDR3 is CSASGQGKGPTNEKLFF. CDR3 nucleotide sequence: TGCAGCGCTAGTGGACAGGGGAAGGGCCCAACTAATGAAAAACTGTTTTTT.